This T cell receptor beta chain was sequenced during a study of glioma-infiltrating T cells after dendritic cell vaccination. Study information: Dendritic cell vaccine was injected intradermally three times, biweekly.

Input was 2 ug genomic DNA, or all available if less. Amplification used 60 V beta primers and 13 J beta primers. Sequenced by immunoSEQ multiplex PCR; TCRdb stores in-frame clones only, minus some. The sample has tens of thousands of clones; about 81% are singletons. Germline V gene lookup returns CDR1 MNHEY and CDR2 SMNVEV (reference sequence). The CDR3 length is 15 residues. V shed 7 bases and J 7 bases; nucleotides not matched to a gene: 8. Stated time point: after dendritic cell vaccination, including at tumor progression/relapse. All glioblastoma patients lacked an isocitrate dehydrogenase mutation.

The sequence was obtained from a human donor with glioblastoma. The rearrangement uses TRBV27 and TRBJ2-2, with TRBD2 matching over 11 bases. The source material was blood, sampled after dendritic cell vaccination. CDR3 sequence reads: CASKTSGSYYGELFF. The CDR3 nucleotides are TGTGCCAGCAAAACTAGCGGGAGTTATTACGGGGAGCTGTTTTTT.